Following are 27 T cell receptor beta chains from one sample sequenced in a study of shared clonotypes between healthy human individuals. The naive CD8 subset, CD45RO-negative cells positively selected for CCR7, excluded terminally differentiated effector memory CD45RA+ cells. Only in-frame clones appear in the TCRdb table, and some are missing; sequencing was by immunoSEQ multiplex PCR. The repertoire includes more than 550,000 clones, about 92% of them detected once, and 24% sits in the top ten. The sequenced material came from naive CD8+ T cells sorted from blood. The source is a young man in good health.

The CDR3: CASSLGGRDQYF. The CDR3 DNA reads as TGTGCCAGCAGCTTAGGGGGTCGGGACCAGTACTTC. The chain combines TRBV7-9 with TRBJ2-5, with D possibly matching TRBD2 (5 bases). Germline assignment: CDR1 SEHNR and CDR2 FQNEAQ (reference sequence). This CDR3 has 12 amino acids. V lost 1 base to trimming and J lost 10 bases, with 10 bases between them.

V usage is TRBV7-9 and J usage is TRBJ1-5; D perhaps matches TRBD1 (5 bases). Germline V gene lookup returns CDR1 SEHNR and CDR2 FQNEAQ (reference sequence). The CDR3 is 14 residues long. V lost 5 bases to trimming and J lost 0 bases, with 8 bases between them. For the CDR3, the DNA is TGTGCCAGCAGCGGCGGGGCTAGCAATCAGCCCCAGCATTTT. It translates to CASSGGASNQPQHF.

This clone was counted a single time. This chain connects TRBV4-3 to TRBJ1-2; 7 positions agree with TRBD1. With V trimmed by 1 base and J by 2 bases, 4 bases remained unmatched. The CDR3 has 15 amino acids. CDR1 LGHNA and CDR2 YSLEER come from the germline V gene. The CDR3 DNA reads TGCGCCAGCAGCCAAGGCTCGGGACAGAACTATGGCTACACCTTC. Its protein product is CASSQGSGQNYGYTF.

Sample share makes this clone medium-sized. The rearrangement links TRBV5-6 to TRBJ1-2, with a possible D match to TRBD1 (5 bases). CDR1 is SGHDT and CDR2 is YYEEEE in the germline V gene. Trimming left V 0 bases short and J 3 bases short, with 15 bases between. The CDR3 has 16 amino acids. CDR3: CASSLDGRRGHYGYTF. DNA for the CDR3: TGTGCCAGCAGCTTGGACGGACGGAGGGGACACTATGGCTACACCTTC. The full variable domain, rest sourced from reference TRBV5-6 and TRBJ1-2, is DAGVTQSPTHLIKTRGQQVTLRCSPKSGHDTVSWYQQALGQGPQFIFQYYEEEERQRGNFPDRFSGHQFPNYSSELNVNALLLGDSALYLCASSLDGRRGHYGYTFGSGTRLTVV.

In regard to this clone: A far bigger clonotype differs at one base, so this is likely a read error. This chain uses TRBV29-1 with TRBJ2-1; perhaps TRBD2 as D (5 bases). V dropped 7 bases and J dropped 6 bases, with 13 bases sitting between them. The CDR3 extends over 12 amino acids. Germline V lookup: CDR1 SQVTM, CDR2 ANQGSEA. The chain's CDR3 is CSGYWTANEQFF. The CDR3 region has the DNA TGCAGCGGGTACTGGACTGCCAATGAGCAGTTCTTC.

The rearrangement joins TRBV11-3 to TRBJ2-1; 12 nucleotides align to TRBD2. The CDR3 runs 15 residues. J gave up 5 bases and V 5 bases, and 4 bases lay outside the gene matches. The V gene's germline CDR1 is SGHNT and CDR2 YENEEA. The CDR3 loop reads CASSHRLAGDNEQFF. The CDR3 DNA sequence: TGTGCCAGCAGCCACCGACTAGCGGGGGACAATGAGCAGTTCTTC.

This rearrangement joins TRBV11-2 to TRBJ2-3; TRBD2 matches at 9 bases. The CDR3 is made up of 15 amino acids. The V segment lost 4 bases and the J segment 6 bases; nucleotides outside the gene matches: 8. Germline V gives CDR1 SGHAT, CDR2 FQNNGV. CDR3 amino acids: CASSSFAGGEDTQYF. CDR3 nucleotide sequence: TGTGCCAGCAGCTCCTTTGCGGGAGGGGAGGATACGCAGTATTTT.

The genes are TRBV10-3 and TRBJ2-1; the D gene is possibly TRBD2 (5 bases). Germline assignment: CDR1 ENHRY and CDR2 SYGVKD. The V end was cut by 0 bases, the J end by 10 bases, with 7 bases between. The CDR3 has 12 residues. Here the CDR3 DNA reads TGTGCCATCAGTGAGTCTTGGGAGGAGCAGTTCTTC. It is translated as CAISESWEEQFF.

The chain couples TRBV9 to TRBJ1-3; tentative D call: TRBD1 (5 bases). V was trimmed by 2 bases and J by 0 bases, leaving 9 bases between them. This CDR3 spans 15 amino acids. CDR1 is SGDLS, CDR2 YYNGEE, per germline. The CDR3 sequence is CASSVRGLSGNTIYF. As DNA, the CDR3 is TGTGCCAGCAGCGTTCGGGGCCTCTCTGGAAACACCATATATTTT.

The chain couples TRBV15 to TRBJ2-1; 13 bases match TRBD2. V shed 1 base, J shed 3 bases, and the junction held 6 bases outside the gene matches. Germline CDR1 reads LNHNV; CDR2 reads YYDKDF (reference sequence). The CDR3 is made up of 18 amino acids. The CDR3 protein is CATSRGRTSGSNYNEQFF. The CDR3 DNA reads TGTGCCACCAGCAGAGGCCGGACTAGCGGGAGTAACTACAATGAGCAGTTCTTC.

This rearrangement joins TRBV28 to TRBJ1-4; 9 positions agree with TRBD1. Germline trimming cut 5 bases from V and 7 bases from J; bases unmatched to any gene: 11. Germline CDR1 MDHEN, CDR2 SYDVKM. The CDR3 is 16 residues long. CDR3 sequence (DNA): TGTGCCAGCAGTCCGTACAGGGGGCAGAACGGTGAAAAACTGTTTTTT. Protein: CASSPYRGQNGEKLFF.

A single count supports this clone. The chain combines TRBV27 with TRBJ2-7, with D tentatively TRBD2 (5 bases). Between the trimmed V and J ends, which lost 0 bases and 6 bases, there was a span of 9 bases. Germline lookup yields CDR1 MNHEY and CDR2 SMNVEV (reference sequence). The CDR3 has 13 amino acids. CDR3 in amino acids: CASSLSTAAEQYF. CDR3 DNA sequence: TGTGCCAGCAGTTTATCAACAGCGGCCGAGCAGTACTTC.

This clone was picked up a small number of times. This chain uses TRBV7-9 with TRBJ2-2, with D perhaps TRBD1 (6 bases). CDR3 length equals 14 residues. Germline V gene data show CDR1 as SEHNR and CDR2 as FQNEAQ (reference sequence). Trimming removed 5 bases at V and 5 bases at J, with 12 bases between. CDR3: CASSPRTVTGELFF. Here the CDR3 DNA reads TGTGCCAGCAGCCCCCGGACAGTGACCGGGGAGCTGTTTTTT.

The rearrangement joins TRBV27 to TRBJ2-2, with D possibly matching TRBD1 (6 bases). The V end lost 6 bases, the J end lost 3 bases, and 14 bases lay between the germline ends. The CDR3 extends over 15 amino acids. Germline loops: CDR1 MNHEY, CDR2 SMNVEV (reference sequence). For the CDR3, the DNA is TGTGCCAGCAGCCTGGACAGTTGGGACACCGGGGAGCTGTTTTTT. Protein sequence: CASSLDSWDTGELFF.

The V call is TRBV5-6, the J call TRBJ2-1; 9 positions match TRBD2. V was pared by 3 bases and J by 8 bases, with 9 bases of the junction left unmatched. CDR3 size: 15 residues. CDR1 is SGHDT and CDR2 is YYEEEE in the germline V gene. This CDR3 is CASSSLAGFEDEQFF. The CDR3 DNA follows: TGTGCCAGCAGCTCCCTAGCGGGATTTGAGGATGAGCAGTTCTTC.

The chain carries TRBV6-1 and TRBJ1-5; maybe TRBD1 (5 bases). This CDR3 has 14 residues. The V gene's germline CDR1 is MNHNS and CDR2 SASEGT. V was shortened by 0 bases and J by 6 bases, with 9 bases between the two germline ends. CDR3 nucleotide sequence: TGTGCCAGCAGTGAAGCTTGGGGGTCTCAGCCCCAGCATTTT. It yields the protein CASSEAWGSQPQHF.

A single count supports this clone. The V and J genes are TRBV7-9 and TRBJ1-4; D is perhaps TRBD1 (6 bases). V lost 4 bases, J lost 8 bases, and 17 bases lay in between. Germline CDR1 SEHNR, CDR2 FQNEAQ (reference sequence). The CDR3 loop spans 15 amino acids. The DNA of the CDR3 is TGTGCCAGCAGCTCGCCAGGGGCCCTGGAGGAAAAACTGTTTTTT. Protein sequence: CASSSPGALEEKLFF.

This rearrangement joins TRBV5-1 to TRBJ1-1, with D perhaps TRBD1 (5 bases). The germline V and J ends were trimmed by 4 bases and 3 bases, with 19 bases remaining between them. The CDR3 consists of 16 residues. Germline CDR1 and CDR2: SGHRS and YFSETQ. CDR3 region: CASSPTGTPMDTEAFF. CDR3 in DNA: TGCGCCAGCAGCCCAACCGGGACGCCAATGGACACTGAAGCTTTCTTT.

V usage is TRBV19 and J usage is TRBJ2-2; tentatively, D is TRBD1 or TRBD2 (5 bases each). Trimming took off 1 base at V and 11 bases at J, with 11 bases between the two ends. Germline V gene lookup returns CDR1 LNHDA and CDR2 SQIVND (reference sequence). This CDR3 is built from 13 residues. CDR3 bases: TGTGCCAGTAGTATAGGGGACGCTTCAGAGCTGTTTTTT. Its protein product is CASSIGDASELFF. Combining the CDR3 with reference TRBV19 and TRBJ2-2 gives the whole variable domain DGGITQSPKYLFRKEGQNVTLSCEQNLNHDAMYWYRQDPGQGLRLIYYSQIVNDFQKGDIAEGYSVSREKKESFPLTVTSAQKNPTAFYLCASSIGDASELFFGEGSRLTVL.

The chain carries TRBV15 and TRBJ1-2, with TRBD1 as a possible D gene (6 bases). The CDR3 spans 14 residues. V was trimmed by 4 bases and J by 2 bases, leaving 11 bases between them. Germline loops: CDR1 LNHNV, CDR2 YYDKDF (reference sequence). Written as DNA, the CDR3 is TGTGCCACCAGCACTGGGGGCAGGAACTATGGCTACACCTTC. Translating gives CATSTGGRNYGYTF. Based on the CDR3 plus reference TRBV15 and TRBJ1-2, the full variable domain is DAMVIQNPRYQVTQFGKPVTLSCSQTLNHNVMYWYQQKSSQAPKLLFHYYDKDFNNEADTPDNFQSRRPNTSFCFLDIRSPGLGDTAMYLCATSTGGRNYGYTFGSGTRLTVV.

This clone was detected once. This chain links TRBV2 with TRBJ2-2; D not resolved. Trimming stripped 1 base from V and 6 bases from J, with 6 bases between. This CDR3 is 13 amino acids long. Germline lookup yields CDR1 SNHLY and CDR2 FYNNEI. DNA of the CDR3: TGTGCCAGCAGTGAAGGGGGTTCCGGGGAGCTGTTTTTT. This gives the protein CASSEGGSGELFF.

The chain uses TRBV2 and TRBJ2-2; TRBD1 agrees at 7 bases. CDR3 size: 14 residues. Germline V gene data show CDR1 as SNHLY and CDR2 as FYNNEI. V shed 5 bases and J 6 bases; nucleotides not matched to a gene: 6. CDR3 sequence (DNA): TGTGCCAGCAGTACAGACAGGGCGGCCGGGGAGCTGTTTTTT. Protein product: CASSTDRAAGELFF.

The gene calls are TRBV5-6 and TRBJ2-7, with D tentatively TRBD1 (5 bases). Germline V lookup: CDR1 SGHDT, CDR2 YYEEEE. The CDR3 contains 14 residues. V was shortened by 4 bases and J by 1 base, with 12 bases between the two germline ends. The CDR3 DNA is TGTGCCAGCAGCAGGGGCACTCCTTCCTACGAGCAGTACTTC. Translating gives CASSRGTPSYEQYF.

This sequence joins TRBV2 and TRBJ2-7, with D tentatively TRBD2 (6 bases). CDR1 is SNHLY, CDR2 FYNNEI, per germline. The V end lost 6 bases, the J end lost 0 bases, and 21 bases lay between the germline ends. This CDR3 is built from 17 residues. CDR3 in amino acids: CASSLIFGAGSSYEQYF. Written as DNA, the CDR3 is TGTGCCAGCAGCCTAATATTCGGGGCGGGAAGCTCCTACGAGCAGTACTTC. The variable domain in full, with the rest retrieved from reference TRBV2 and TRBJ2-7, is EPEVTQTPSHQVTQMGQEVILRCVPISNHLYFYWYRQILGQKVEFLVSFYNNEISEKSEIFDDQFSVERPDGSNFTLKIRSTKLEDSAMYFCASSLIFGAGSSYEQYFGPGTRLTVT.

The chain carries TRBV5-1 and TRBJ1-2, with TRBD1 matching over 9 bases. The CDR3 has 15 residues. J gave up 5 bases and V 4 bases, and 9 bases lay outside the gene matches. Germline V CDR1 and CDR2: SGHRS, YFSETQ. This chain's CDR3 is CASSLTTGGIYGYTF. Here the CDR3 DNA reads TGCGCCAGCAGCCTAACGACAGGGGGGATTTATGGCTACACCTTC.

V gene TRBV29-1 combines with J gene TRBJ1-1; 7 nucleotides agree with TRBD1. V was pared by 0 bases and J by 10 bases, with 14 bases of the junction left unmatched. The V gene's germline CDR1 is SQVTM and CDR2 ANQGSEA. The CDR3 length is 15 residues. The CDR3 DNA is TGCAGCGTTGAAGAAGGTTTGGGCAGGGGGGACGGAGCTTTCTTT. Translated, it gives CSVEEGLGRGDGAFF.

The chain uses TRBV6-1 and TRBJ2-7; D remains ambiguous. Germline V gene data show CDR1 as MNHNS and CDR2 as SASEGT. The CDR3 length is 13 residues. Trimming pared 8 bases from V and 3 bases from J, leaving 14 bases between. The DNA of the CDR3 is TGTGCCAGCCTGGACGGCCTCGACTACGAGCAGTACTTC. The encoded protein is CASLDGLDYEQYF.